The entry below describes one T cell receptor (beta chain). The antigen remains undetermined. The data were obtained in a study of beta chain features in type 1 diabetes. As for the study in general: Healthy donors resembled patients in age, gender and cell yields. Sorted cell examination encompassed about 110,000,000 cells across all samples.

The germline CDR1 and CDR2 sequences are SGHTA and FQGNSA. The CDR3 runs 14 residues. With 5 bases clipped from V and 6 bases from J, the junction kept 5 bases outside the gene matches. Study-level results: Individuals with type 1 diabetes displayed fewer insertions and more deletions at VDJ junctions. In every one of the four CD4+ subsets, TCRB CDR3s were moderately but significantly shorter in Type 1 diabetes patients.

Investigators reverse transcribed all isolated RNA, so they sequenced expressed TCRB transcripts. The table came from immunoSEQ multiplex PCR; TCRdb's copy has only in-frame clones and leaves some out. Found here are under 950,000 clones, about a sixth of them singletons; the top ten hold 0.02% to 0.03%. The V call is TRBV7-2, the J call TRBJ1-5; TRBD1 agrees at 9 bases. The sequence derives from a woman aged 18 to 35 in good health. The sequencing input was naive CD4+ T cells from blood. In DNA form, the CDR3 reads TGTGCCAGCAGCCCGGGACAGGGCCGTCAGCCCCAGCATTTT. It specifies CASSPGQGRQPQHF.